Only one count was recorded for the clone carrying this T cell receptor beta chain. Antigen unknown. Random-hexamer reverse transcription was applied to roughly 0.5 to 1 ug RNA. The amplification used immunoSEQ multiplex PCR on TCR beta CDR3; it spanned 54 Vbeta and 13 Jbeta. Each CDR3 protein is one row after TCRdb ran MiXCR on the immunoSEQ multiplex PCR reads. This table holds about 150,000 distinct CDR3 sequences, roughly 94% found once. The germline CDR1 and CDR2 sequences are LGHDT and YNNKEL (reference sequence). The ends were cut back, 5 bases at V and 4 bases at J, with 17 bases in the middle. The CDR3 has 16 residues. The sample originates from a study of CD8 T cells in Susac syndrome. General study points: As acknowledged by the study, its TCR sequencing and HLA analysis included a relatively small number of individuals.

The material sequenced was CD8+ T cells from PBMCs. The rearrangement uses TRBV3-1 and TRBJ2-2; perhaps TRBD2 as D (5 bases). The origin of this receptor is a human donor with Susac syndrome. The CDR3 DNA follows: TGTGCCAGCAGCTCGGACCACGGGGATGGCACCGGGGAGCTGTTTTTT. Translating it yields CASSSDHGDGTGELFF. Together with reference TRBV3-1 and TRBJ2-2, the CDR3 gives the full variable domain: DTAVSQTPKYLVTQMGNDKSIKCEQNLGHDTMYWYKQDSKKFLKIMFSYNNKELIINETVPNRFSPKSPDKAHLNLHINSLELGDSAVYFCASSSDHGDGTGELFFGEGSRLTVL.